Listed here is a single TCR beta chain. Its cognate antigen is unknown. One end of the junction fails to match germline, which may point to a read error. This sample is drawn from a study of Graves' ophthalmopathy and Graves' hyperthyroidism. Across the whole study: Upon initial diagnosis and before any treatment, peripheral blood was collected.

Study outcomes and limitations: Using 13 signatures, a model distinguished ophthalmopathy from stable hyperthyroidism, reaching 87.88% sensitivity and 80% to 83% specificity. Also, most clonotypes expanded in the thyroid above 0.001 frequency appeared in blood.

Cases classed as stable hyperthyroidism had no ophthalmopathy within 18 months of follow-up. This CDR3 spans 15 amino acids. The study amplified TCR beta CDR3 regions using RNA transcripts. HTBI primers primed a first-round RT-PCR, and a second-round multiplex PCR followed. MiXCR was run by TCRdb on the multiplex PCR reads, yielding one entry per CDR3 protein. The sample has roughly 410,000 distinct CDR3 sequences, less than 20% seen once. The specimen sequenced was peripheral blood. The sequence came from a woman aged 18-30 years with stable Graves' hyperthyroidism. This rearrangement joins TRBV12-3 or TRBV12-4 to TRBJ1-5, with 7 bases that match TRBD1. The CDR3 region has the DNA TGTGCCATCAGTGAACAGGGGATAGCGGCTCAGCCTCAGCATTTT. Translation gives CAISEQGIAAQPQHF.